The 18 T cell receptor beta chains below were found in one sample sequenced in a study of T cell repertoires in cytomegalovirus infection. What these receptors recognize is not known. TCRdb re-analysed the reads in MiXCR, keeping a single row per CDR3 protein. The table has about 280,000 distinct CDR3 sequences, around 20% seen once. Source: cultured PBMCs, taken from culture after CMV antigen stimulation. The receptors come from a human donor in good health (CMV status not recorded). Some clones in this sample may be carry-over from other donors' samples.

The CDR3 protein is CAISEETRYNEQFF. The DNA of the CDR3 is TGTGCCATCAGTGAGGAGACTAGGTACAATGAGCAGTTCTTC. This chain uses TRBV10-3 with TRBJ2-1; weak D call: TRBD2 (6 bases). Per the germline V gene, CDR1 is ENHRY and CDR2 is SYGVKD. The CDR3 has 14 residues. V shed 2 bases and J shed 4 bases, with 9 bases lying between them.

The chain uses TRBV6-1 and TRBJ2-2; D call uncertain. V was shortened by 4 bases and J by 7 bases, with 10 bases between the two germline ends. CDR3 length: 13 amino acids. Germline-derived CDR1 and CDR2 are MNHNS and SASEGT. CDR3 amino acids: CASSVIYDGELFF. CDR3 nucleotides: TGTGCCAGCAGTGTCATTTATGACGGGGAGCTGTTTTTT.

This chain uses TRBV7-9 with TRBJ2-2, with no clear D. Trimming removed 9 bases at V and 3 bases at J, with 8 bases between. Germline lookup yields CDR1 SEHNR and CDR2 FQNEAQ (reference sequence). This CDR3 region has 12 residues. This CDR3 is CAREWDTGELFF. The CDR3 region has the DNA TGTGCCAGAGAGTGGGACACCGGGGAGCTGTTTTTT.

The chain uses TRBV13 and TRBJ2-3; D gene unclear. Germline V gene sequence: CDR1 PRHDT, CDR2 FYEKMQ (reference sequence). V shed 2 bases and J shed 5 bases, with 8 bases lying between them. The CDR3 has 13 amino acids. The CDR3 sequence: CASSLFRRDTQYF. The CDR3 region has the DNA TGTGCCAGCAGCTTATTTAGGAGAGATACGCAGTATTTT.

The sample holds one count of this clonotype. The chain joins TRBV6-5 to TRBJ2-7, with 7 bases aligning to TRBD2. Germline V lookup: CDR1 MNHEY, CDR2 SVGAGI. The CDR3 has 12 amino acids. V was pared by 9 bases and J by 5 bases, with 7 bases of the junction left unmatched. For the CDR3, the DNA is TGTGCCAGTCGGGGCGGGAGTGACGAGCAGTACGTC. The encoded protein is CASRGGSDEQYV.

In its sample, this clonotype was seen many times. The rearrangement uses TRBV7-2 and TRBJ2-1; the match to TRBD2 covers 10 bases. The ends lost 1 base at V and 15 bases at J; junction bases unmatched: 12. The CDR3 is made up of 15 amino acids. CDR1 and CDR2 from the germline V gene are SGHTA and FQGNSA. CDR3 residues: CASSLESLAGETTFF. The CDR3 coding sequence is TGTGCCAGCAGCTTAGAGTCCCTAGCGGGAGAAACAACGTTCTTC.

The chain couples TRBV6-8 to TRBJ2-1; 7 positions agree with TRBD2. The germline V gene encodes CDR1 MNHGY and CDR2 SAAAGT. The CDR3 has 16 amino acids. V shed 0 bases, J shed 6 bases, and the junction held 8 bases outside the gene matches. DNA for the CDR3: TGTGCCAGCAGTTACTCGGGGGGGGGGATCTCCAATGAGCAGTTCTTC. Translated, it gives CASSYSGGGISNEQFF.

The sample holds many counts of this clonotype. The V gene is TRBV7-2, the J gene TRBJ2-1; either TRBD1 or TRBD2 may fit D (5 bases each). V lost 7 bases and J 2 bases, leaving 15 bases between the germline ends. The length of the CDR3 is 15 residues. The germline CDR1 and CDR2 sequences are SGHTA and FQGNSA. CDR3 amino acids: CASTLGVGPYNEQFF. The CDR3 nucleotides read TGTGCCAGCACCTTGGGGGTCGGGCCCTACAATGAGCAGTTCTTC.

The chain has TRBV2 and TRBJ2-1, with a possible D match to TRBD2 (5 bases). The CDR3 totals 13 residues. V was cut by 8 bases and J by 7 bases, with 15 bases left in between. Germline-derived CDR1 and CDR2 are SNHLY and FYNNEI. CDR3 in amino acids: CASQAEMGNEQFF. DNA for the CDR3: TGTGCCAGCCAAGCGGAAATGGGAAATGAGCAGTTCTTC.

The J gene is TRBJ2-5, the V gene TRBV2; D remains unclear. This CDR3 is built from 14 residues. The V gene's germline CDR1 is SNHLY and CDR2 FYNNEI. V was pared by 8 bases and J by 5 bases, with 18 bases between. This CDR3 is CASRENYPPETQYF. In DNA, the CDR3 is TGTGCCAGCCGAGAGAACTACCCGCCCGAGACCCAGTACTTC.

The chain is built from TRBV20-1 and TRBJ1-5, with no clear D. Germline V lookup: CDR1 DFQATT, CDR2 SNEGSKA (reference sequence). This CDR3 region has 14 residues. Trimming stripped 3 bases from V and 4 bases from J, with 13 bases between. The CDR3 DNA follows: TGCAGTGCTAGCTCCCCATCACGGAATCAGCCCCAGCATTTT. Protein: CSASSPSRNQPQHF.

The genes are TRBV5-6 and TRBJ2-5; TRBD1 agrees at 10 bases. Germline V gene data show CDR1 as SGHDT and CDR2 as YYEEEE. The length of the CDR3 is 14 residues. Trimming cost V 4 bases and J 6 bases; bases outside gene matches: 6. CDR3 nucleotides: TGTGCCAGCAGCCTGACAGGGGGCGAAAAGACCCAGTACTTC. Residues: CASSLTGGEKTQYF.

The rearrangement uses TRBV24-1 and TRBJ2-3, with TRBD2 as a possible D gene (6 bases). The CDR3 has 18 amino acids. CDR1 and CDR2 (germline): KGHDR, SFDVKD. Trimming shortened V by 3 bases and J by 1 base, and 19 bases separated the two germline ends. CDR3 sequence (DNA): TGTGCCACCAGTGATCCGGCATCGGGACGCGGGGGCACAGATACGCAGTATTTT. It translates to CATSDPASGRGGTDTQYF.

In this sample, this clonotype turned up once. The chain uses TRBV19 and TRBJ2-3, with D possibly TRBD2 on 6 matching bases. The CDR3 has 20 amino acids. Germline loops: CDR1 LNHDA, CDR2 SQIVND (reference sequence). V was trimmed by 0 bases and J by 0 bases, leaving 22 bases between them. This CDR3 is CASSIDLGGSGASSTDTQYF. The CDR3 DNA is TGTGCCAGTAGTATAGATCTAGGCGGTAGCGGAGCGTCAAGCACAGATACGCAGTATTTT.

The chain employs TRBV28 and TRBJ2-5, with TRBD1 matching 7 bases. The ends lost 6 bases at V and 3 bases at J; junction bases unmatched: 10. Per the germline V gene, CDR1 is MDHEN and CDR2 is SYDVKM. The CDR3 totals 15 residues. CDR3: CASSQTGAREETQYF. Here the CDR3 DNA reads TGTGCCAGCAGCCAAACAGGGGCGCGGGAAGAGACCCAGTACTTC.

The rearrangement joins TRBV11-3 to TRBJ2-1, with D tentatively TRBD2 (6 bases). The CDR3 has 15 residues. In germline, CDR1 is SGHNT, CDR2 YENEEA. The ends were cut back, 6 bases at V and 4 bases at J, with 16 bases in the middle. The DNA of the CDR3 is TGTGCCAGCAGTTCTGGGAGGAGGGTATACAATGAGCAGTTCTTC. It translates to CASSSGRRVYNEQFF.

The table lists this clonotype with many counts. The chain is built from TRBV19 and TRBJ1-1, with D perhaps matching TRBD1 (5 bases). CDR1 and CDR2 from the germline V gene are LNHDA and SQIVND (reference sequence). The germline V and J ends were trimmed by 0 bases and 4 bases, with 12 bases remaining between them. The CDR3 totals 15 residues. This CDR3 reads CASSIDPRVGTEAFF. CDR3 DNA sequence: TGTGCCAGTAGTATAGACCCCAGGGTCGGCACTGAAGCTTTCTTT.

The chain couples TRBV10-3 to TRBJ2-5; 8 nucleotides line up with TRBD2. This CDR3 has 15 amino acids. Germline V lookup: CDR1 ENHRY, CDR2 SYGVKD. V trimming: 3 bases; J trimming: 1 base; junction bases outside the gene matches: 4. CDR3 sequence reads: CAISDLAGSQETQYF. As DNA, the CDR3 is TGTGCCATCAGTGACCTAGCGGGTTCCCAAGAGACCCAGTACTTC.